The present TCR beta chain was sequenced within a study of cytomegalovirus exposure and HLA in healthy donors. Overall study results and limits: Links to common viral pathogens appeared, in a later analysis, for several of the most significant clusters. The study designated some 180 TCR beta chains cytomegalovirus-associated. In vitro, three CMV-associated chains proved specific for CMV antigens.

With 60 Vbeta and 13 Jbeta primers, the PCR was carried out. This table comes from immunoSEQ multiplex PCR, and its TCRdb copy is limited to in-frame clones, with some not included. This sample yields around 140,000 clones, of which more than 70% are seen a single time; approximately 1% belongs to the top ten. Every donor was a healthy person donating bone marrow. Germline assignment: CDR1 SEHNR and CDR2 FQNEAQ (reference sequence). V was clipped by 1 base and J by 1 base, with 10 bases between them. The CDR3 consists of 15 residues. In the case of this clone: Its matching antigen is unknown.

Sequenced material: PBMCs. The chain links TRBV7-9 to TRBJ2-5, with D possibly TRBD1 on 5 matching bases. The TCR originated in a male donor in good health and CMV-seronegative. DNA for the CDR3: TGTGCCAGCAGCTTAGGAAGGGGAATCCAAGAGACCCAGTACTTC. It translates to CASSLGRGIQETQYF.